This is a list of T cell receptor beta chains from one sample in a study of breast tumors, draining lymph nodes, adjacent tissues. TCRdb passed the multiplex PCR reads through MiXCR, listing each CDR3 protein once. The data contain around 130,000 distinct CDR3 sequences, 21% of them seen just once; the ten biggest clones take up over 2%. Source material: axillary lymph node tissue. Source of these receptors: a female donor with breast cancer. Some clones in this sample may be carry-over from other donors' samples. Both conserved end residues are part of each CDR3. The order of the fields is J gene, V gene, clone size, D gene, CDR3 protein, CDR3 DNA. The D gene is left open where the match is weak. Size tells how often a clone was seen (once, few, many) or the class of an expanded clone, and some rows leave it out.

>TRBJ2-1|TRBV28|-|TRBD2
CASSLLSGEGLNEQFF
TGTGCCAGCAGTTTATTGTCGGGGGAGGGCCTTAATGAGCAGTTCTTC
>TRBJ1-3|TRBV4-1|many|-
CASSQPAGNTIYF
TGCGCCAGCAGCCAACCCGCTGGAAACACCATATATTTT
>TRBJ1-4|TRBV3-1|many|-
CASSQNAGFEKLFF
TGTGCCAGCAGCCAAAACGCGGGATTTGAAAAACTGTTTTTT
>TRBJ2-1|TRBV7-6|many|-
CASSPIGQLSSYNEQFF
TGTGCCAGCAGCCCGATAGGTCAGCTAAGCTCCTACAATGAGCAGTTCTTC
>TRBJ1-2|TRBV7-9|many|TRBD1
CASSPRDRVFGYTF
TGTGCCAGCAGCCCCCGGGACAGGGTTTTTGGCTACACCTTC
>TRBJ1-5|TRBV20-1|many|-
CSARDDALGGHNQPQHF
TGCAGTGCTAGAGATGACGCTTTGGGGGGGCACAATCAGCCCCAGCATTTT
>TRBJ1-2|TRBV19|many|TRBD1
CASLKGQGPHYGYTF
TGTGCCAGCCTCAAGGGACAGGGGCCTCATTATGGCTACACCTTC
>TRBJ2-1|TRBV5-6|-|TRBD2
CASSVGLAVDHNEQFF
TGTGCCAGCAGCGTCGGACTAGCGGTCGACCACAATGAGCAGTTCTTC
>TRBJ1-4|TRBV7-6|many|-
CASSSGGTNNEKLFF
TGTGCCAGCAGCTCTGGCGGGACCAATAATGAAAAACTGTTTTTT
>TRBJ2-1|TRBV19|-|TRBD2
CANRTTSGYNEQFF
TGTGCCAATAGAACGACTAGCGGGTACAATGAGCAGTTCTTC
>TRBJ1-6|TRBV2|many|-
CASTRTAEASPLHF
TGTGCCAGCACGCGGACAGCGGAAGCCTCGCCCCTCCACTTT